This T cell receptor beta chain emerged from a study of T-cell memory formation after mild COVID-19. Whole-study results and caveats: From day 15 to 85, contracting clones were balanced between CD4 and CD8, whereas later expanders leaned toward CD4+. Clones from the second wave (peaking day 37) had unconfirmed SARS-CoV-2 specificity. Contracting CD4+ clones sat mainly in CM and EM; CD8+ in EMRA.

The table lists this clonotype with many counts. Its antigen is still unknown. In TCRdb, the 5' RACE reads were re-called with MiXCR into one record per CDR3 protein. This sample carries roughly 140,000 distinct CDR3 sequences, more than 13% of them seen once, and the ten largest clones take about 30%. Germline V gene lookup returns CDR1 LNHNV and CDR2 YYDKDF (reference sequence). The CDR3 is 13 amino acids. V was trimmed by 0 bases and J by 1 base, leaving 1 base between them. This chain uses TRBV15 with TRBJ1-5, with D unclear. Sequencing was carried out using PBMCs or a T cell subset sorted from them (not recorded which). The receptor was derived from an adult woman who had mild COVID-19 (a few samples of this study predate the infection). Cell type and time point are not known. CDR3 coding DNA: TGTGCCACCAGCAGAGAAAGCAATCAGCCCCAGCATTTT. The encoded protein is CATSRESNQPQHF.